The 26 T cell receptor beta chains below all came from one sample that was sequenced in a study of T-cell memory formation after mild COVID-19. TCRdb reprocessed the 5' RACE reads with MiXCR, giving one entry per CDR3 protein. The sample lists about 340,000 distinct CDR3 sequences, around 21% occurring once. What was sequenced was PBMCs or a T cell subset sorted from them (not recorded which). These receptors were obtained from an adult woman who had mild COVID-19 (a few samples of this study predate the infection). Cell type and time point are not known.

This clonotype was seen a few times. The chain employs TRBV7-9 and TRBJ2-1; D is unclear. This CDR3 contains 15 residues. With 4 bases removed from V and 8 bases from J, the gap between germline ends came to 18 bases. The germline V gene encodes CDR1 SEHNR and CDR2 FQNEAQ (reference sequence). The CDR3 region is CASSSLEARGHEQFF. CDR3 coding DNA: TGTGCCAGCAGCTCCCTCGAGGCAAGAGGACATGAGCAGTTCTTC.

This clonotype was counted only a few times. V gene TRBV18 combines with J gene TRBJ2-5; TRBD1 matches at 7 bases. J gave up 1 base and V 4 bases, and 9 bases lay outside the gene matches. Germline V gene sequence: CDR1 KGHSH, CDR2 LQKENI. The CDR3 length is 16 residues. As DNA, the CDR3 is TGTGCCAGCTCACGCACACAGGGGCGACTCCAAGAGACCCAGTACTTC. The encoded protein is CASSRTQGRLQETQYF.

In regard to this clonotype: This may arise from a read error, as a much more abundant clone is one base away. The chain links TRBV24-1 to TRBJ2-7; 7 positions match TRBD1. The CDR3 loop spans 18 amino acids. Germline-derived CDR1 and CDR2 are KGHDR and SFDVKD. V lost 4 bases to trimming and J lost 3 bases; unmatched junction nucleotides: 17. In nucleotides, the CDR3 is TGTGCCACCAGTGAACCGACAGGGAAGGTGTTAGGGGGCTACGAGCAGTACTTC. This translates into CATSEPTGKVLGGYEQYF.

The J gene is TRBJ2-5, the V gene TRBV4-2, with TRBD2 matching over 13 bases. J lost 2 bases, V lost 8 bases, and 5 bases had no gene match. The CDR3 is 15 residues long. Germline assignment: CDR1 LGHNA and CDR2 YNFKEQ. The CDR3 spells CASSRTSGGQETQYF. CDR3 nucleotides: TGTGCCAGCTCAAGGACTAGCGGGGGACAAGAGACCCAGTACTTC.

This clonotype turned up a few times. The rearrangement uses TRBV7-9 and TRBJ1-4, with TRBD1 as a possible D gene (6 bases). Germline lookup yields CDR1 SEHNR and CDR2 FQNEAQ (reference sequence). Trimming removed 8 bases from V and 8 bases from J, with 18 bases in between. The CDR3 length is 14 residues. For the CDR3, the DNA is TGTGCCAGCCATGAAGAAGGGGGGGAAGAAAAACTGTTTTTT. It is translated as CASHEEGGEEKLFF.

The V and J genes are TRBV4-2 and TRBJ2-3; D may be TRBD2 (6 bases). This CDR3 spans 17 amino acids. In germline, CDR1 is LGHNA, CDR2 YNFKEQ. The germline V and J ends were trimmed by 0 bases and 1 base, with 14 bases remaining between them. The CDR3 DNA follows: TGTGCCAGCAGCCAAGATTTGCGAGGGGAGGGCACAGATACGCAGTATTTT. Protein: CASSQDLRGEGTDTQYF.

This clonotype was detected only a few times. This sequence joins TRBV11-2 and TRBJ2-5, with D tentatively TRBD2 (5 bases). Germline loops: CDR1 SGHAT, CDR2 FQNNGV. V lost 1 base to trimming and J lost 4 bases, with 10 bases between them. The CDR3 sequence is 14 residues long. CDR3 amino acids: CASSLGKGRETQYF. CDR3 sequence (DNA): TGTGCCAGCAGCTTAGGGAAAGGGAGAGAGACCCAGTACTTC.

This clonotype was seen a few times. The chain has TRBV4-3 and TRBJ2-7, with D uncertain. CDR3 length: 15 amino acids. The V gene's germline CDR1 is LGHNA and CDR2 YSLEER. V shed 1 base and J shed 2 bases, with 12 bases lying between them. This chain's CDR3 is CASSQVQAPTYEQYF. DNA for the CDR3: TGCGCCAGCAGCCAAGTCCAGGCTCCGACCTACGAGCAGTACTTC.

The V and J genes are TRBV7-9 and TRBJ2-7; D call uncertain. This CDR3 is 15 amino acids long. Looked up from germline, CDR1 is SEHNR and CDR2 is FQNEAQ (reference sequence). The V and J ends lost 3 bases and 6 bases respectively, with 18 bases between them. The chain's CDR3 is CASSFPPAGRIEQYF. CDR3 in DNA: TGTGCCAGCAGCTTTCCCCCCGCCGGTCGGATCGAGCAGTACTTC.

This chain uses TRBV6-2 or TRBV6-3 with TRBJ1-5; TRBD1 agrees at 9 bases. The germline CDR1 and CDR2 sequences are MNHEY and SVGEGT. This CDR3 spans 15 amino acids. Trimming at V came to 6 bases and at J to 8 bases, leaving 11 bases not matched to a gene. Here the CDR3 reads CASRPGQGRLEPQHF. The CDR3 DNA reads TGTGCCAGCAGACCGGGACAGGGACGTTTGGAGCCCCAGCATTTT.

J is TRBJ1-1 and V is TRBV6-1, with TRBD1 matching 11 bases. J was trimmed by 1 base and V by 6 bases; bases with no gene match: 16. The CDR3 covers 19 residues. Germline CDR1 is MNHNS and CDR2 is SASEGT. In DNA, the CDR3 is TGTGCCAGCAGGCTGGACAGGGGGCGCGATATAAGGAGGAACACTGAAGCTTTCTTT. This gives the protein CASRLDRGRDIRRNTEAFF.

This clonotype was recorded a few times. This chain uses TRBV9 with TRBJ1-2, with D perhaps TRBD1 (5 bases). Trimming left V 6 bases short and J 4 bases short, with 10 bases between. Germline V gives CDR1 SGDLS, CDR2 YYNGEE. The CDR3 is 12 amino acids. In nucleotides, the CDR3 is TGTGCCAGCAATGCGGGGCTCTATGGCTACACCTTC. Protein product: CASNAGLYGYTF.

This clonotype was recorded a few times. The rearrangement uses TRBV20-1 and TRBJ1-5; unclear D gene. Trimming took 7 bases from V and 4 from J, leaving 14 bases between them. The V gene's germline CDR1 is DFQATT and CDR2 SNEGSKA (reference sequence). CDR3 length: 13 residues. CDR3 sequence: CSVRGHRNQPQHF. The CDR3 DNA reads TGCAGTGTAAGAGGGCACAGAAATCAGCCCCAGCATTTT.

DNA of the CDR3: TGTGCCAGCAGCATAACTAGCTTCAGCTCCTACAATGAGCAGTTCTTC. Protein: CASSITSFSSYNEQFF. This sequence joins TRBV9 and TRBJ2-1; tentative D call: TRBD2 (6 bases). The V and J ends lost 4 bases and 0 bases respectively, with 14 bases between them. The CDR3 extends over 16 amino acids. Germline loops: CDR1 SGDLS, CDR2 YYNGEE.

This chain links TRBV4-1 with TRBJ2-5; D is unclear. From germline, CDR1 is MGHRA and CDR2 YSYEKL. The V end was cut by 2 bases, the J end by 7 bases, with 17 bases between. This CDR3 has 15 residues. The CDR3 DNA sequence: TGCGCCAGCAGCCAACCCGAAGATGGCCGGCGGACCCAGTACTTC. This gives the protein CASSQPEDGRRTQYF.

This rearrangement joins TRBV12-3 or TRBV12-4 to TRBJ1-1; D gene unclear. Trimming removed 4 bases at V and 4 bases at J, with 19 bases between. The CDR3 totals 16 residues. CDR3 sequence reads: CASSSPGSDLGTEAFF. CDR3 coding DNA: TGTGCCAGCAGTTCGCCCGGTTCTGACTTAGGCACTGAAGCTTTCTTT.

This clonotype was counted a few times. The rearrangement links TRBV5-1 to TRBJ2-1; perhaps TRBD1 as D (5 bases). Looked up from germline, CDR1 is SGHRS and CDR2 is YFSETQ. V lost 1 base, J lost 6 bases, and 8 bases lay in between. The CDR3 spans 13 residues. CDR3 region: CASSLSGSNEQFF. For the CDR3, the DNA is TGCGCCAGCAGCTTGTCAGGGTCCAATGAGCAGTTCTTC. The whole variable domain, remainder taken from reference TRBV5-1 and TRBJ2-1, is KAGVTQTPRYLIKTRGQQVTLSCSPISGHRSVSWYQQTPGQGLQFLFEYFSETQRNKGNFPGRFSGRQFSNSRSEMNVSTLELGDSALYLCASSLSGSNEQFFGPGTRLTVL.

This clonotype has more than one count but fewer than ten. The chain couples TRBV27 to TRBJ1-4, with 9 bases fitting TRBD1. V was clipped by 5 bases and J by 7 bases; unmatched bases: 5. CDR1 and CDR2 from the germline V gene are MNHEY and SMNVEV (reference sequence). The CDR3 is made up of 14 amino acids. The CDR3 bases are TGTGCCAGCAGTATCACAGGGGGCGGTGAAAAACTGTTTTTT. Translation: CASSITGGGEKLFF.

The chain links TRBV9 to TRBJ1-1; 8 positions agree with TRBD1. V shed 3 bases, J shed 4 bases, and the junction held 5 bases outside the gene matches. This CDR3 has 14 amino acids. Germline V lookup: CDR1 SGDLS, CDR2 YYNGEE. The CDR3 loop reads CASSGRQGRTEAFF. DNA for the CDR3: TGTGCCAGCAGCGGAAGACAGGGGCGCACTGAAGCTTTCTTT. Based on the CDR3 plus reference TRBV9 and TRBJ1-1, the full variable domain is DSGVTQTPKHLITATGQRVTLRCSPRSGDLSVYWYQQSLDQGLQFLIQYYNGEERAKGNILERFSAQQFPDLHSELNLSSLELGDSALYFCASSGRQGRTEAFFGQGTRLTVV.

This clonotype was seen a few times. The CDR3: CASSFGGRVYNEQFF. In nucleotides, the CDR3 is TGTGCCAGCAGTTTTGGCGGGAGGGTCTACAATGAGCAGTTCTTC. This rearrangement joins TRBV12-3 or TRBV12-4 to TRBJ2-1; 9 bases are a match to TRBD2. J gave up 3 bases and V 3 bases, and 3 bases lay outside the gene matches. The CDR3 covers 15 residues.

DNA of the CDR3: TGTGCCAGCAGCTCCAAGCGGGAGGCGAGCTCCTACGAGCAGTACTTC. Encoded protein: CASSSKREASSYEQYF. The chain couples TRBV7-9 to TRBJ2-7; 9 nucleotides align to TRBD2. V dropped 4 bases and J dropped 0; count of bases not matched to a gene: 7. CDR3 length: 16 residues. Germline CDR1 reads SEHNR; CDR2 reads FQNEAQ (reference sequence).

The CDR3 region has the DNA TGTGCCACCGTCCGGGGGGGTGGCTACACCTTC. Encoded protein: CATVRGGGYTF. The chain links TRBV19 to TRBJ1-2; D possibly corresponds to TRBD1 (5 bases). The CDR3 runs to 11 residues. Trimming took off 10 bases at V and 7 bases at J, with 13 bases between the two ends. Germline V CDR1 and CDR2: LNHDA, SQIVND (reference sequence).

This clonotype occurred a few times. This chain uses TRBV7-9 with TRBJ2-7; D possibly corresponds to TRBD1 (6 bases). V was pared by 2 bases and J by 7 bases, with 15 bases between. Per germline, CDR1 SEHNR and CDR2 FQNEAQ (reference sequence). This CDR3 is built from 14 residues. CDR3 loop: CASSLPGHPGEQYF. Written as DNA, the CDR3 is TGTGCCAGCAGCTTACCGGGACATCCGGGAGAGCAGTACTTC.

In its sample, this clonotype was seen once. The CDR3 sequence: CSASWGETQYF. The CDR3 bases are TGCAGTGCTAGTTGGGGGGAGACCCAGTACTTC. The chain recombines TRBV20-1 with TRBJ2-5; perhaps D is TRBD1 or TRBD2 (5 bases each). With 3 bases removed from V and 5 bases from J, the gap between germline ends came to 7 bases. The CDR3 spans 11 residues. The germline CDR1 and CDR2 sequences are DFQATT and SNEGSKA (reference sequence).

This clonotype was found a few times. The J gene is TRBJ1-5, the V gene TRBV12-3 or TRBV12-4, with 7 bases fitting TRBD1. This CDR3 has 15 residues. Germline trimming cut 4 bases from V and 3 bases from J; bases unmatched to any gene: 6. The CDR3 is CASSSGDSLNQPQHF. CDR3 sequence (DNA): TGTGCCAGCAGTTCGGGGGACAGTCTCAATCAGCCCCAGCATTTT.

This chain joins TRBV29-1 and TRBJ2-7; TRBD2 is a possible D gene (6 bases). Trimming pared 6 bases from V and 4 bases from J, leaving 13 bases between. The CDR3 contains 12 residues. The germline CDR1 and CDR2 sequences are SQVTM and ANQGSEA. CDR3 protein: CSVRDGGYEQYF. The CDR3 nucleotides read TGCAGCGTCCGGGACGGGGGATACGAGCAGTACTTC.